The source of this T cell receptor beta chain is a study of tumor-infiltrating lymphocytes in primary liver carcinoma. Study-wide background: Ranging in age from 30 to 69 years, the patients were men and women. Study conclusions and caveats: Paired tumor-adjacent and tumor-blood samples overlapped less than tumor region pairs did.

On this clonotype itself: Its cognate antigen is unknown.

This CDR3 is built from 12 residues. The V gene lost 4 bases and the J gene lost 2 bases, with 7 bases spanning the gap. Per the germline V gene, CDR1 is SQVTM and CDR2 is ANQGSEA. A constant-region primer primed TCR beta cDNA synthesis from about 0.55 ug of total RNA. For TCR beta, libraries were produced by three nested multiplex PCR rounds using slightly modified ARM-PCR. Both of the initial two PCR rounds ran for about 9 cycles and employed TRBV1-TRBV30 forward primers alongside a C-beta reverse primer. TCRdb recomputed calls from the multiplex PCR reads with MiXCR, one row per CDR3 protein. The sample includes 35,000 to 40,000 distinct CDR3 sequences, about 75% of them seen just once. Investigators took RNA and DNA out together from 20-30 mg of unsorted bulk tissue.

The clonotype comes from a man aged 40-50 years with primary liver carcinoma and hepatitis B virus infection. The rearrangement links TRBV29-1 to TRBJ2-3; unclear D gene. The specimen sequenced was tumor-adjacent normal liver tissue. The CDR3: CSVAGDTDTQYF. DNA for the CDR3: TGCAGCGTTGCCGGAGACACAGATACGCAGTATTTT.